This paragraph covers one T cell receptor beta chain sequence. This specimen comes from a study of shared clonotypes between healthy human individuals. Study summary: Each donor's CD8 memory used one plate, CD8 naive two, each CD4 subset three.

Terminally differentiated effector memory CD45RA+ cells were left out of the naive CD8 fraction, which was CD45RO-negative and positively selected for CCR7. Adult donors, all healthy and HIV-negative, had no recent acute infections or vaccinations. Everyone who donated was a Caucasian adult who lived in Nashville, Tennessee. For each subset, genomic DNA was distributed in equal portions over several immunoSEQ plates. Libraries were prepared by immunoSEQ multiplex PCR; TCRdb keeps only in-frame clonotypes and omits some of them. The repertoire holds about 2 million clones, less than 95% seen once, with more than 0.9% in the top ten. Sequenced material: naive CD8+ T cells sorted from blood. The TCR was taken from a man between 18 and 35 years old in good health.

CDR3 in DNA: TGTGCCAGCAGTACGGTCGACAGGCCGAACACTGAAGCTTTCTTT. Amino acid sequence: CASSTVDRPNTEAFF. The rearrangement uses TRBV6-5 and TRBJ1-1; TRBD1 might be the D (6 bases). V gave up 5 bases and J gave up 1 base, with 14 bases separating them. Germline V gene lookup returns CDR1 MNHEY and CDR2 SVGAGI. The CDR3 has 15 residues.